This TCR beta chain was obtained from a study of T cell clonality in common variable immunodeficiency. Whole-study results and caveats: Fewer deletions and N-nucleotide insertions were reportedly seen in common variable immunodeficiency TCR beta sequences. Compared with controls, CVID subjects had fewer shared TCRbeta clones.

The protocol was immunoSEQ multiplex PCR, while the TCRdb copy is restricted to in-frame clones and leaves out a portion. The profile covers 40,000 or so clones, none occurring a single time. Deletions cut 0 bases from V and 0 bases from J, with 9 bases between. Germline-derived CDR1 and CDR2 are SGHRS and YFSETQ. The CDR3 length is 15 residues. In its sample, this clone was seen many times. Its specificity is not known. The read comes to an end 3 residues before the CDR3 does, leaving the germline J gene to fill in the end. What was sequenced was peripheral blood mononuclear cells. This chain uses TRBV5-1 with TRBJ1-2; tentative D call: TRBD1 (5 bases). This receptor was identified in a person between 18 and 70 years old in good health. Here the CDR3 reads CASSLGTGPNYGYTF. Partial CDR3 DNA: TGCGCCAGCAGCTTGGGTACAGGACCTAACTATGGC. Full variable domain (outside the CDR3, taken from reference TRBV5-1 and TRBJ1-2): KAGVTQTPRYLIKTRGQQVTLSCSPISGHRSVSWYQQTPGQGLQFLFEYFSETQRNKGNFPGRFSGRQFSNSRSEMNVSTLELGDSALYLCASSLGTGPNYGYTFGSGTRLTVV.